This T cell receptor beta chain was retrieved from a study of cytomegalovirus exposure and HLA in healthy donors (dated by TCRdb to about 2017). A note on the overall study: In an earlier analysis of approximately 500 of the donors, under 300 Gb of sequence data and about 110 million unique TCR beta sequences from about 190 million T cells were reported. In a later genetic analysis, genome-wide SNP genotypes for 398 of the 666 donors were used, and that subset was treated as a discovery cohort. Donor age, sex, ethnicity and CMV serostatus were compiled alongside the repertoire data. The study aimed to test whether cataloging public T cell receptors could reveal signatures of past pathogen exposure. To study patterns of TCR occurrence, a later analysis re-analyzed previously published TCR beta repertoires from 550 to 800 donors and added high-resolution HLA genotyping. Roughly five DR-DQ haplotypes were handled as single units for association and clustering because linkage in the cohort was strong. Both class I and class II loci were covered by HLA typing, at four-digit resolution. An earlier analysis of fewer than 700 of the donors applied high-throughput TCR beta sequencing to assess whether each TCR beta V gene segment acted as functional or pseudogenic. Among the roughly 400 genotyped donors, around 81% belonged to the genetic ancestry cluster associated with self-reported Caucasian donors. Across 398 genotyped donors of the cohort, an average of approximately 200,000 unique TCR beta nucleotide sequences per donor were sequenced, and approximately 17% of those sequences were non-productive. The number of typed donors differed by locus: about 620-630 for A, B, C, DRB1 and DQB1; 500 to 550 for DQA1; fewer than 610 for DPA1; and some 470 for DPB1. An early release that covered approximately 600 HLA-typed donors contained around 300 gigabases of sequencing data and tens of millions of unique TCR sequences. To predict cytomegalovirus infection status, the study combined high-throughput TCR immunosequencing, statistical association of individual TCRs with disease status, and machine learning. The study used immunosequencing to profile the T cell repertoires of 666 subjects and linked those repertoires to cytomegalovirus serostatus. The later analysis used no new phenotypic data to find candidate immune exposures, relying instead on TCR beta sequences and their occurrence across donors. Every repertoire in the discovery cohort had been generated on one and the same sequencing platform. Besides the first cohort of approximately 710 subjects, a separate validation cohort made up of roughly 130 different subjects was used. Here is what the overall study found, with its caveats: The cohort was sequenced for TCR beta chains only, and without alpha or paired-chain data the features that could be detected were limited. Linkage disequilibrium might explain the correlated functional status among segregating V segments, but an unknown experimental factor could not be ruled out. Sequencing depth was assumed to be roughly uniform across donors in the presence/absence analyses, though that assumption may not hold. A later analysis associated 17,000 or so TCR beta sequences with specific HLA alleles at a false discovery rate of 0.05. A cluster of highly shared sequence variants was judged likely to represent a technical artifact of the sequencing pipeline. When HLA alleles, especially DR and DQ, strongly co-occurred, TCR associations were difficult to assign to individual alleles. A further reported finding was that TCR beta sequences accurately predicted the HLA-A and HLA-B alleles for most subjects in the first cohort. Most CMV-associated TCR beta chains appeared to be HLA-restricted in a later analysis, and the HLA associations seemed to be driven largely by CMV exposure. The study gave a list of some 150 TCR beta chains associated with cytomegalovirus. In vitro tests confirmed that a few of the cytomegalovirus-associated TCR beta chains recognize cytomegalovirus antigens. Several of the top co-occurrence clusters appeared to be linked to parvovirus B19, influenza, CMV and Epstein-Barr virus, according to a later analysis. Most TCR sequences were observed very rarely across donors, whereas some public TCRs were present in many individuals. In an earlier analysis of approximately 600 of the donors, most TCR beta V segments were observed in productive rearrangements about 90% or about 30% of the time, broadly matching IMGT annotations. Cytomegalovirus status was reported to be diagnosed by the classifier with high specificity and sensitivity in both the original and validation cohorts. Compared with equally common non-associated chains, HLA-associated TCR beta chains in a later analysis were more clonally expanded and had lower generation probabilities. An association between a missense DCLRE1C variant and V-gene and J-gene trimming of TCR beta chains was found in a later genetic analysis and replicated in an independent cohort. Because HLA typing was missing for some donors at each locus, association tests included only the typed subset. CMV serostatus was the only immune exposure information available for the cohort. Compared with the roughly 700-donor mean, donors in an Asian-associated ancestry cluster had fewer N-insertions in productive TCRs, according to a later genetic analysis. According to the authors, the approach could potentially be generalized to other disease states and immunological phenotypes. Because counts were too low, roughly 18 rarely observed V segments, including chromosome 9 orphons, were left out of the earlier analysis of a few hundred of the donors. In a later analysis, the rate of TCR association differed among HLA loci, with DRB1 alleles having the most associated TCRs and HLA-C alleles having the fewest. The 87-base-pair reads could not distinguish some IMGT-functional V segments, including TRBV6-2 and TRBV6-3, so those segments were excluded.

In total, about 650 healthy bone marrow donors made up the cohort. At the time of sampling, every cohort member was nominally healthy, though immune exposures that went unrecorded were likely present. The donor was CMV seronegative and was included in the group of under 450 seronegative cohort members. Every donor gave a peripheral blood sample, and the peripheral blood mononuclear cells from that sample were used for TCR beta sequencing. Genomic DNA extraction from the blood cell samples was performed with the Qiagen DNeasy Blood Extraction Kit. Trimmed from V: 4 bases; trimmed from J: 5 bases; junction bases lacking a gene match: 4. The CDR3 covers 15 residues, taking in both the cysteine and the phenylalanine. The DNA shown is the 45-base CDR3, in frame from base 1. CDR1 is given as LGHNA and CDR2 as YNFKEQ, both from the germline V gene. Libraries were prepared through the immunoSEQ multiplex PCR assay. The multiplex PCR relied on a mix of 60 forward primers for TCR Vbeta segments and 13 reverse primers for TCR Jbeta segments. The CDR3 region of rearranged TCR beta genes was amplified from genomic DNA with a multiplex PCR assay. The amplified TCR beta libraries were sequenced on the Illumina HiSeq System as 87-base-pair reads. The study's processing was this. Across the 500 to 750 repertoires, a later analysis counted 80 million or so unique TCR beta chains, roughly 11 million of which were shared by at least two donors. A nearest-neighbor algorithm error-corrected the raw reads and collapsed the reads into unique sequences, merging closely related sequences to remove PCR and sequencing errors. To assign V, D and J gene segments, CDR3 sequences were aligned to IMGT reference sequences. Each retained sequence needed at least a six-nucleotide match to both a V gene segment and a J gene segment. A rearrangement counted as productive if the CDR3 had no stop codons and remained in frame with V and J, and every other rearrangement counted as non-productive. Following IMGT convention, CDR3 was defined as the stretch from the second conserved V-encoded cysteine to the conserved J-encoded phenylalanine. Sequences without an unambiguous match to a single V gene segment were excluded from the earlier analysis of a few hundred of the donors. An earlier analysis of several hundred of the donors classified V segments as functional when productive rearrangements were above 56.7% and as segregating when the standard deviation between donors was above 5%. A statistical classification framework was developed to diagnose cytomegalovirus status using the catalog of TCR beta chain sequences. In a later analysis, TCR nucleotide sequences were compared against IMGT/GENE-DB human TR gene sequences so that V and J genes could be assigned. A later analysis assigned CDR3 sequences and most-parsimonious VDJ recombination scenarios with the TCRdist pipeline. In a later analysis, every TCR beta chain was defined by the combination of its CDR3 amino acid sequence and its V-gene family, and reads without a unique V-gene family were dropped. To address suspected cross-contamination and a sequencing artifact, a later analysis removed 550 to 750 highly shared, low-generation-probability nucleotide sequences. In a later analysis, a clonal expansion index was calculated for each public chain from normalized within-repertoire ranks of inferred template counts. In a later analysis, generation probabilities were computed with a VDJ recombination model fitted to out-of-frame rearrangements, and the resulting probabilities were checked against IGoR. A later analysis scored TCR-TCR, TCR-HLA and TCR-CMV co-occurrence with hypergeometric tests, applying a repertoire-size bias correction to TCR pairs. A later analysis estimated false discovery rates by permuting HLA or CMV assignments 20 times. In a later analysis, co-occurring TCRs were grouped using DBSCAN, with TCRdist sequence similarity added in when clustering inside HLA-allele-positive subsets. Repertoires with fewer than 30,000 or more than 120,000 public chains, plus five repertoires with anomalous nucleotide sharing, were excluded from co-occurrence clustering. Drawn from immuneACCESS, this table holds only the in-frame rearrangements with V and J called that TCRdb kept. Clones are partly lost; checked studies trace under half to an unresolved V gene and leave the rest unexplained. V, J and clone size reflect that table, while D and trimming were determined from the DNA. Across this sample there are roughly 160,000 clones, with roughly 84% seen only once. 0.35% to 0.45% of the sample is held by the ten biggest clonotypes.

About this clone: Its binding antigen is unknown. No clone much larger than this one lies a single base away; base qualities are absent.

The rearrangement combines TRBV4-2 with TRBJ2-2; 10 of the junction bases match TRBD1. This clonotype was obtained from a boy aged 2 to 10 in good health and CMV-seronegative. Sequenced material: PBMCs. At the DNA level, the sequence is TGTGCCAGCAGCCCCGGGACAGGGGAAACCGGGGAGCTGTTTTTT. This encodes CASSPGTGETGELFF.